This T cell receptor beta chain was documented in a study of blood T cell repertoires in COVID-19. Study-level background: Sites across the United States, Italy and Spain contributed samples from acute and convalescent COVID-19. T cells, B-cell-depleted T cells, or PBMCs supplied cDNA or gDNA.

TCRdb keeps only in-frame clones here, not all; method: immunoSEQ multiplex PCR. The sample holds about 210,000 clones, 90% to 95% seen once. The CDR3 is 12 amino acids. Trimming pared 0 bases from V and 8 bases from J, leaving 8 bases between. Germline lookup yields CDR1 SGHNT and CDR2 YYREEE (reference sequence). Specimen: peripheral blood. This clonotype was sampled from a young man with acute or convalescent COVID-19. The gene calls are TRBV5-4 and TRBJ1-1; D ambiguous. In DNA form, the CDR3 reads TGTGCCAGCAGCTTGGTGCCGGGGGAAGCTTTCTTT. Its protein product is CASSLVPGEAFF.